This T cell receptor beta chain was observed in a study of T cell repertoires in cytomegalovirus infection. Study background: Indications came from public TCR beta signatures; they pointed to CMV infection and to a matching HLA type.

A note on this clonotype: Antigen specificity is unknown.

TCRdb redid the calling of the reads with MiXCR, one entry per CDR3 protein. The table records around 210,000 distinct CDR3 sequences, roughly 6.5% of them present only once. In germline, CDR1 is SNHLY, CDR2 FYNNEI. The CDR3 covers 13 residues. Trimming shortened V by 6 bases and J by 3 bases, and 11 bases separated the two germline ends. Findings of the study overall: Dominating the ex vivo response were HLA-C-restricted CMV-specific TCR beta clonotypes.

The receptor's source is a human donor in good health (CMV status not recorded). Some clones in this sample may be carry-over from other donors' samples. The specimen sequenced was PBMCs. This rearrangement joins TRBV2 to TRBJ1-2; D is perhaps TRBD1 (6 bases). Written as DNA, the CDR3 is TGTGCCAGCAGAAGGGGGGAGGACTATGGCTACACCTTC. It translates to CASRRGEDYGYTF. Looking up the rest from reference TRBV2 and TRBJ1-2 gives the full variable domain: EPEVTQTPSHQVTQMGQEVILRCVPISNHLYFYWYRQILGQKVEFLVSFYNNEISEKSEIFDDQFSVERPDGSNFTLKIRSTKLEDSAMYFCASRRGEDYGYTFGSGTRLTVV.